The entry below describes one T cell receptor beta chain. The antigen remains unidentified. This sample was taken from a study of beta chain features in type 1 diabetes. Notes on the study in general: Among all four CD4+ subsets, Type 1 diabetes patients had TCRB CDR3s that were moderately but significantly shorter. Naive, central memory and Treg TCRB repertoires seemed to resemble each other more closely in patients than they did in healthy donors.

Isolated RNA was reverse transcribed in full, so expressed TCRB transcripts were sequenced. TCRdb's table, derived via immunoSEQ multiplex PCR, lists solely in-frame clones and lacks some. The profile shows about 650,000 clones, around 12% of them singletons. This CDR3 is built from 14 residues. Germline V gives CDR1 SGHDT, CDR2 YYEEEE. V gave up 3 bases and J gave up 4 bases, with 11 bases separating them. Purity exceeding 95% was reached by all sorted populations. J is TRBJ2-1 and V is TRBV5-6, with D possibly TRBD1 on 6 matching bases. The TCR was taken from a man aged 25 to 40 with type 1 diabetes. The sample taken for sequencing was naive CD4+ T cells from blood. The CDR3 region is CASSYKQGYNEQFF. The CDR3 DNA reads as TGTGCCAGCAGCTACAAACAGGGATACAATGAGCAGTTCTTC.